These 32 T cell receptor beta chains originate from one sample sequenced in a study of blood T cell repertoires in COVID-19. Repertoires were generated with immunoSEQ multiplex PCR, while TCRdb's copy carries only in-frame clones and drops some. The data contain 200,000 to 300,000 clones, nearly 85% of them singletons. Sequenced: peripheral blood. The source is a human donor in a cohort sampled during active COVID-19.

V usage is TRBV7-3 and J usage is TRBJ2-1; D is perhaps TRBD2 (6 bases). Trimming pared 4 bases from V and 2 bases from J, leaving 12 bases between. The germline gives CDR1 SGHTA, CDR2 FQGTGA. The length of the CDR3 is 15 residues. DNA of the CDR3: TGTGCCAGCAGCTACACGGGAGCGCCCTACAATGAGCAGTTCTTC. It yields the protein CASSYTGAPYNEQFF.

This clone turned up a few times. J is TRBJ2-5 and V is TRBV5-1, with a possible D match to TRBD1 (6 bases). The V and J ends lost 7 bases and 4 bases respectively, with 23 bases between them. From germline, CDR1 is SGHRS and CDR2 YFSETQ. This CDR3 comprises 16 residues. The CDR3 DNA follows: TGCGCCAGCCGGGACACGGTATACGGCGAAGTAGAGACCCAGTACTTC. This codes for CASRDTVYGEVETQYF.

The chain links TRBV9 to TRBJ2-1; possibly TRBD1 for D (6 bases). In germline, CDR1 is SGDLS, CDR2 YYNGEE. V dropped 3 bases and J dropped 4 bases, with 35 bases sitting between them. The CDR3 is 22 residues long. CDR3 sequence (DNA): TGTGCCAGCAGCGCCAGTTTAGGGGGTACGGACTCCAGAAAGGTATCTTACAATGAGCAGTTCTTC. This encodes CASSASLGGTDSRKVSYNEQFF.

The chain employs TRBV19 and TRBJ2-7; TRBD1 agrees at 7 bases. CDR3 length: 12 amino acids. Germline CDR1 LNHDA, CDR2 SQIVND (reference sequence). The J segment lost 1 base and the V segment lost 7 bases, leaving 1 base of the junction unmatched. CDR3 coding DNA: TGTGCCAGTAAGGACAGGTCCTACGAGCAGTACTTC. Translation gives CASKDRSYEQYF.

J is TRBJ2-1 and V is TRBV3-1 (or the pseudogene TRBV3-2), with D unresolved. There are 17 residues in the CDR3. The V gene's germline CDR1 is LGHDT and CDR2 YNNKEL (reference sequence). The V and J ends lost 1 base and 0 bases respectively, with 13 bases between them. CDR3 sequence: CASSQATRLSSYNEQFF. CDR3 DNA: TGTGCCAGCAGCCAAGCTACGCGGCTAAGCTCCTACAATGAGCAGTTCTTC.

This clone was observed at least ten times. The V gene is TRBV18, the J gene TRBJ2-7, with 13 nucleotides matching TRBD2. The CDR3 is 15 residues long. The V segment lost 6 bases and the J segment 5 bases; nucleotides outside the gene matches: 7. CDR1 and CDR2 from the germline V gene are KGHSH and LQKENI. As DNA, the CDR3 is TGTGCCAGCTCGCTACTAGCGGGAGGGCCCGACGAGCAGTACTTC. Translation: CASSLLAGGPDEQYF.

This chain connects TRBV2 to TRBJ2-5; 16 nucleotides line up with TRBD2. Germline V gives CDR1 SNHLY, CDR2 FYNNEI. The CDR3 totals 17 residues. V was clipped by 6 bases and J by 5 bases; unmatched bases: 9. The CDR3 nucleotides read TGTGCCAGCAGGGCCGGGACTAGCGGGGGGGCCTGGGAGACCCAGTACTTC. Protein sequence: CASRAGTSGGAWETQYF. Looking up the rest from reference TRBV2 and TRBJ2-5 gives the full variable domain: EPEVTQTPSHQVTQMGQEVILRCVPISNHLYFYWYRQILGQKVEFLVSFYNNEISEKSEIFDDQFSVERPDGSNFTLKIRSTKLEDSAMYFCASRAGTSGGAWETQYFGPGTRLLVL.

CDR3 residues: CASRLGAGALKSNSPLHF. DNA of the CDR3: TGTGCCAGCAGGCTAGGGGCAGGGGCCCTGAAGAGTAATTCACCCCTCCACTTT. The chain couples TRBV7-2 to TRBJ1-6, with D tentatively TRBD1 (6 bases). Looked up from germline, CDR1 is SGHTA and CDR2 is FQGNSA. The CDR3 runs 18 residues. Trimming removed 6 bases from V and 6 bases from J, with 24 bases in between.

This sequence joins TRBV10-3 and TRBJ2-7; D gene uncertain. CDR3 length: 12 amino acids. Germline lookup yields CDR1 ENHRY and CDR2 SYGVKD. V was clipped by 4 bases and J by 5 bases, with 9 bases between them. The DNA for the CDR3 is TGTGCCATCAGTGCAAGAGAGGACGAGCAGTACTTC. Protein sequence: CAISAREDEQYF.

Notes on this clone: This sample includes further DNA sequences coding for the same CDR3. This chain joins TRBV18 and TRBJ2-4; D is ambiguous. Germline V gene lookup returns CDR1 KGHSH and CDR2 LQKENI. V was cut by 2 bases and J by 0 bases, with 5 bases left in between. The CDR3 contains 14 residues. CDR3 nucleotide sequence: TGTGCCAGCTCACCAGAACTAGCCAAAAACATTCAGTACTTC. This encodes CASSPELAKNIQYF.

The chain employs TRBV28 and TRBJ1-6; 7 bases line up with TRBD1. V shed 8 bases, J shed 4 bases, and the junction held 5 bases outside the gene matches. This CDR3 spans 14 amino acids. Per the germline V gene, CDR1 is MDHEN and CDR2 is SYDVKM. CDR3: CASLQTGYNSPLHF. In DNA, the CDR3 is TGTGCCAGCCTCCAGACAGGGTATAATTCACCCCTCCACTTT.

The chain has TRBV7-2 and TRBJ1-5; TRBD1 aligns across 8 bases. This CDR3 comprises 15 residues. The J segment lost 3 bases and the V segment lost 5 bases, leaving 6 bases of the junction unmatched. CDR1 SGHTA and CDR2 FQGNSA come from the germline V gene. The CDR3 DNA reads as TGTGCCAGCAGCGCCTGGACAGGGTCCAATCAGCCCCAGCATTTT. It yields the protein CASSAWTGSNQPQHF.

J is TRBJ2-2 and V is TRBV28, with 8 bases aligning to TRBD2. Trimming removed 10 bases from V and 2 bases from J; junction bases left unmatched: 3. Germline loops: CDR1 MDHEN, CDR2 SYDVKM. The CDR3 runs to 13 residues. DNA for the CDR3: TGTGCCACCACTAGCGGAAACACCGGGGAGCTGTTTTTT. Protein sequence: CATTSGNTGELFF.

The chain links TRBV4-3 to TRBJ2-1; 14 bases agree with TRBD2. This CDR3 has 16 amino acids. Trimming took 4 bases from V and 4 from J; bases not matched to a gene: 3. Germline V lookup: CDR1 LGHNA, CDR2 YSLEER. CDR3 protein: CASSPRTSGGYNEQFF. As DNA, the CDR3 is TGCGCCAGCAGCCCCAGGACTAGCGGGGGGTACAATGAGCAGTTCTTC.

The chain recombines TRBV11-2 with TRBJ1-6, with D maybe TRBD1 (5 bases). The germline V gene encodes CDR1 SGHAT and CDR2 FQNNGV. CDR3 length: 14 amino acids. V dropped 5 bases and J dropped 8 bases, with 13 bases sitting between them. The CDR3 sequence: CASSKDLRDSPLHF. DNA for the CDR3: TGTGCCAGCAGCAAAGACCTCAGGGATTCACCCCTCCACTTT.

The chain carries TRBV15 and TRBJ2-2; no clear D gene. The CDR3 length is 14 residues. Trimming removed 0 bases at V and 7 bases at J, with 9 bases between. From germline, CDR1 is LNHNV and CDR2 YYDKDF (reference sequence). CDR3 region: CATSRELALGELFF. CDR3 bases: TGTGCCACCAGCAGAGAGTTAGCTCTCGGGGAGCTGTTTTTT.

V is TRBV20-1 and J is TRBJ1-2; D is unresolved. The CDR3 length is 11 residues. Per germline, CDR1 DFQATT and CDR2 SNEGSKA (reference sequence). Trimming took 3 bases from V and 8 from J, leaving 10 bases between them. CDR3 in amino acids: CSASPQVGYTF. Written as DNA, the CDR3 is TGCAGTGCTAGTCCGCAGGTGGGCTACACCTTC.

The genes are TRBV6-4 and TRBJ2-2, with TRBD1 matching 7 bases. The CDR3 sequence is 16 residues long. Trimming removed 3 bases from V and 3 bases from J; junction bases left unmatched: 7. Germline V lookup: CDR1 MRHNA, CDR2 SNTAGT. The CDR3 spells CASSEPDRRHTGELFF. The CDR3 DNA is TGTGCCAGCAGTGAACCGGACAGGAGACACACCGGGGAGCTGTTTTTT.

The chain employs TRBV7-9 and TRBJ1-1, with TRBD1 matching 9 bases. The CDR3 has 14 amino acids. Germline V gene sequence: CDR1 SEHNR, CDR2 FQNEAQ (reference sequence). Losses at the gene ends were 5 bases for V and 1 base for J; bases not matched to a gene: 2. The CDR3 spells CASSPGQGNTEAFF. As DNA, the CDR3 is TGTGCCAGCAGCCCGGGACAGGGGAACACTGAAGCTTTCTTT. The whole variable domain, filled in from reference TRBV7-9 and TRBJ1-1, reads DTGVSQNPRHKITKRGQNVTFRCDPISEHNRLYWYRQTLGQGPEFLTYFQNEAQLEKSRLLSDRFSAERPKGSFSTLEIQRTEQGDSAMYLCASSPGQGNTEAFFGQGTRLTVV.

This chain connects TRBV25-1 to TRBJ2-7; 7 bases are a match to TRBD2. The CDR3 runs to 13 residues. The germline V gene encodes CDR1 MGHDK and CDR2 SYGVNS. Losses at the gene ends were 6 bases for V and 2 bases for J; bases not matched to a gene: 4. CDR3 protein: CASRAGPTYEQYF. DNA of the CDR3: TGTGCCAGCAGAGCGGGACCTACCTACGAGCAGTACTTC.

J is TRBJ2-3 and V is TRBV2; 9 bases align to TRBD1. V lost 5 bases, J lost 1 base, and 10 bases stayed unmatched. CDR1 SNHLY and CDR2 FYNNEI come from the germline V gene. This CDR3 is 17 amino acids long. The chain's CDR3 is CASSRPGTGSGTDTQYF. CDR3 nucleotide sequence: TGTGCCAGCAGTCGTCCCGGGACAGGGTCCGGCACAGATACGCAGTATTTT.

The chain joins TRBV28 to TRBJ2-1, with D uncertain. The CDR3 contains 11 residues. CDR1 is MDHEN, CDR2 SYDVKM, per germline. V was pared by 5 bases and J by 4 bases, with 3 bases between. In DNA form, the CDR3 reads TGTGCCAGCAGTCAATACAATGAGCAGTTCTTC. Amino acid sequence: CASSQYNEQFF. Supplemented by reference TRBV28 and TRBJ2-1, the full variable domain reads DVKVTQSSRYLVKRTGEKVFLECVQDMDHENMFWYRQDPGLGLRLIYFSYDVKMKEKGDIPEGYSVSREKKERFSLILESASTNQTSMYLCASSQYNEQFFGPGTRLTVL.

The chain employs TRBV5-1 and TRBJ2-6; TRBD1 agrees at 9 bases. Unmatched junction bases numbered 3, after V lost 3 bases and J lost 2 bases. There are 16 residues in the CDR3. The germline V gene encodes CDR1 SGHRS and CDR2 YFSETQ. The CDR3 protein is CASSSGQGTGANVLTF. CDR3 sequence (DNA): TGCGCCAGCAGCTCCGGACAGGGGACTGGGGCCAACGTCCTGACTTTC.

The J gene is TRBJ2-3, the V gene TRBV29-1; tentative D call: TRBD1 (5 bases). Trimming took off 2 bases at V and 6 bases at J, with 9 bases between the two ends. CDR1 is SQVTM and CDR2 is ANQGSEA in the germline V gene. The CDR3 is 12 residues long. CDR3 in amino acids: CSVETGLDTQYF. The CDR3 DNA reads TGCAGCGTTGAAACAGGTTTGGATACGCAGTATTTT.

This clone occurred once. This chain links TRBV4-2 with TRBJ1-4; maybe TRBD1 (5 bases). The CDR3 extends over 17 amino acids. Trimming shortened V by 4 bases and J by 0 bases, and 15 bases separated the two germline ends. Germline CDR1 and CDR2: LGHNA and YNFKEQ. The CDR3 spells CASSPKTDSATNEKLFF. In DNA form, the CDR3 reads TGTGCCAGCAGCCCTAAAACCGACAGTGCAACTAATGAAAAACTGTTTTTT.

The CDR3 bases are TGCAGTGCGACAGGCACCCAAGAGCAGTACTTC. This gives the protein CSATGTQEQYF. V is TRBV20-1 and J is TRBJ2-7; tentatively, D is TRBD1 (6 bases). Trimming pared 6 bases from V and 7 bases from J, leaving 13 bases between. The V gene's germline CDR1 is DFQATT and CDR2 SNEGSKA (reference sequence). The CDR3 has 11 residues.

The chain links TRBV9 to TRBJ2-1; D unclear. Germline V gene lookup returns CDR1 SGDLS and CDR2 YYNGEE. The V end was cut by 0 bases, the J end by 1 base, with 14 bases between. The CDR3 contains 17 residues. In DNA form, the CDR3 reads TGTGCCAGCAGCGTAGGTTTTAGCAGTAAGTCCTACAATGAGCAGTTCTTC. Amino acid sequence: CASSVGFSSKSYNEQFF. The whole variable domain, filled in from reference TRBV9 and TRBJ2-1, reads DSGVTQTPKHLITATGQRVTLRCSPRSGDLSVYWYQQSLDQGLQFLIQYYNGEERAKGNILERFSAQQFPDLHSELNLSSLELGDSALYFCASSVGFSSKSYNEQFFGPGTRLTVL.

The CDR3 DNA reads TGTGCCAGCAGCTCGAGACTAGCGGGTAGACATACGCAGTATTTT. This sequence encodes CASSSRLAGRHTQYF. This chain joins TRBV7-3 and TRBJ2-3; 10 bases fit TRBD2. Germline assignment: CDR1 SGHTA and CDR2 FQGTGA. The CDR3 has 15 amino acids. J lost 7 bases, V lost 4 bases, and 8 bases had no gene match.

V and J are TRBV20-1 and TRBJ2-5; TRBD2 matches at 12 bases. The ends lost 3 bases at V and 2 bases at J; junction bases unmatched: 7. The length of the CDR3 is 16 residues. From germline, CDR1 is DFQATT and CDR2 SNEGSKA (reference sequence). The chain's CDR3 is CSASRLAGGGQETQYF. The CDR3, as DNA: TGCAGTGCTAGTCGGCTAGCGGGAGGGGGGCAAGAGACCCAGTACTTC.

The V gene is TRBV7-9, the J gene TRBJ2-2, with a tentative D call TRBD2 (5 bases). Germline loops: CDR1 SEHNR, CDR2 FQNEAQ (reference sequence). There are 16 residues in the CDR3. V dropped 5 bases and J dropped 0 bases, with 13 bases sitting between them. The CDR3 DNA reads as TGTGCCAGCAGCCCCCAGACTAAACCGAACACCGGGGAGCTGTTTTTT. This sequence encodes CASSPQTKPNTGELFF.

The chain carries TRBV28 and TRBJ1-2, with D uncertain. V was cut by 9 bases and J by 7 bases, with 18 bases left in between. CDR1 MDHEN and CDR2 SYDVKM come from the germline V gene. The CDR3 extends over 13 amino acids. The CDR3 sequence is CASAPPYSSGYTF. The DNA for the CDR3 is TGTGCCAGTGCTCCCCCCTATTCGAGTGGCTACACCTTC.

The CDR3 is CASSFRRGIWETQYF. The CDR3, as DNA: TGTGCCAGCAGCTTTCGGCGGGGCATCTGGGAGACCCAGTACTTC. V gene TRBV5-6 combines with J gene TRBJ2-5; D might be TRBD2 (6 bases). This CDR3 comprises 15 residues. Germline loops: CDR1 SGHDT, CDR2 YYEEEE. Trimming took off 2 bases at V and 5 bases at J, with 16 bases between the two ends.